The present T cell receptor (beta chain) was sequenced within a study of OX40 agonist ivuxolimab in advanced cancers. Turning to the study itself: Enrollees could have had prior anti-PD-1, anti-PD-L1 or anti-CTLA-4 therapy, which approximately 38% had received.

Measured with immunoSEQ multiplex PCR; TCRdb has only the in-frame clones, and not every one. The sample lists some 86,000 clones; more than 70% were seen once. V dropped 6 bases and J dropped 1 base, with 9 bases sitting between them. The CDR3 consists of 14 residues. The germline CDR1 and CDR2 sequences are KGHSH and LQKENI. Specimen: CD4+ or CD8+ T cells sorted from blood, collected in a trial of the OX40 agonist ivuxolimab. The sequence came from an adult with an advanced solid tumor such as melanoma, head and neck, liver or kidney cancer. The chain carries TRBV18 and TRBJ1-4, with D unresolved. The DNA of the CDR3 is TGTGCCAGCTCCCCAGGCTTAACTAATGAAAAACTGTTTTTT. This sequence encodes CASSPGLTNEKLFF.